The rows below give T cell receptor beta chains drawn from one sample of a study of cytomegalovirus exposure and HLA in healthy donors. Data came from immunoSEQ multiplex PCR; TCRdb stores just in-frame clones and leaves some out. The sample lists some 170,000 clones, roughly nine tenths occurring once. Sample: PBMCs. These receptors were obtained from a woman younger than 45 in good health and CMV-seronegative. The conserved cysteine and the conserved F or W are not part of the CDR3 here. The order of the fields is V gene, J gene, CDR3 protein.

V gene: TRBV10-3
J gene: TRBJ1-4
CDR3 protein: ATSGGDEVATNEKLF

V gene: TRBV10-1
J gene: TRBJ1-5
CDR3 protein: ASRISNWATDSNQPQH

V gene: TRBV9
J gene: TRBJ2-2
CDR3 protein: ASTGADRATGELF

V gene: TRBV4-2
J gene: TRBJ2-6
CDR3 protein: ASSQDGGAGANVLT

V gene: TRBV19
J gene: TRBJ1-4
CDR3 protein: ASNRGGSNEKLF

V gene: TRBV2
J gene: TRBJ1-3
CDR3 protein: ASRATDSSGNTIY

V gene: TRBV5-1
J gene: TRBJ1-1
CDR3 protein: ASSFQPNTEAF

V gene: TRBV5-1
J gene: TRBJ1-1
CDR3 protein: ASSYGQGARSDTEAF

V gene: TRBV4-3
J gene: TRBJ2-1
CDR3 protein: ASSQAPGNEQF

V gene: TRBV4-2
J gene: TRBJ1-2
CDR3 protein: ASSQDIGRPTGGGGYT

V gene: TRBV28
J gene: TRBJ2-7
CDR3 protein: ASRLTGAGYEQY

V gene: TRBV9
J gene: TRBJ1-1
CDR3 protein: ASSVSWSGTEAF

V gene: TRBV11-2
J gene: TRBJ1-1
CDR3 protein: ASSLMTANTEAF

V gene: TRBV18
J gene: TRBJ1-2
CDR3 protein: ASSPDINGGYT

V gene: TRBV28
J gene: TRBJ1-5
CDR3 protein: ASSLKRGYQPQH

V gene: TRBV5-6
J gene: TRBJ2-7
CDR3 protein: ASSDYRVSYEQY

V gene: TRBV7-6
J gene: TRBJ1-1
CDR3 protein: ASSLTGGGDTEAF

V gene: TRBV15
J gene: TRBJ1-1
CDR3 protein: ATSRDPQGVAF

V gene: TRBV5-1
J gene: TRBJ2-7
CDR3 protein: ASSPGPDPYYEQY

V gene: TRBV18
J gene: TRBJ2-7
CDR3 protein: ASSPPTGPYEQY

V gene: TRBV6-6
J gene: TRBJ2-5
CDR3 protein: ACQEDYQETQY

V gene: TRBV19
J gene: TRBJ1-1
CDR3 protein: ASSIGLEGNTEAF

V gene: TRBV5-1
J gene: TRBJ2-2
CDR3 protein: ASSFASRNTGELF

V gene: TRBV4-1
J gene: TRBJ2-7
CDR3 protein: ASSQVSGDEQY

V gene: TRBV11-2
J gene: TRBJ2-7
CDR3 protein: ASSPPGARALDEQY

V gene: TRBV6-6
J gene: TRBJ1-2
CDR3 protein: ATQRGEEYGYT

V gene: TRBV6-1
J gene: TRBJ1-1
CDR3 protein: ASSKTGTEDLAF

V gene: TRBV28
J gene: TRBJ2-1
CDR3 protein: ASSLNTQGMLNNEQF

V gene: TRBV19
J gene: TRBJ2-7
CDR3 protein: ASSKTGTGYDEQY

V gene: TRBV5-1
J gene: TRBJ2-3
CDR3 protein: ASSPTRGDTQY

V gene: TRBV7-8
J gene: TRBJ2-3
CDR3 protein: ASSNTDTQY

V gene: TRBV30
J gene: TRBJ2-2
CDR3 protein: AWRGDRRTGELF

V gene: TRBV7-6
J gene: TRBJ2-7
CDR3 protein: ASSSPGPSGKYEQY

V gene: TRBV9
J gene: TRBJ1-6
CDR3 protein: ASSKGGITNSPLH

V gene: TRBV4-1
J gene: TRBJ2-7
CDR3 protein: ASSQALVRSEQY

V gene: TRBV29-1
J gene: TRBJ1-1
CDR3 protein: SSRGVNTEAF

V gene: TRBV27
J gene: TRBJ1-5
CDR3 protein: ASTPTGNGNQPQH

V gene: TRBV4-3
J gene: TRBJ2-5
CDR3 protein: ASSQDVGRAETQY

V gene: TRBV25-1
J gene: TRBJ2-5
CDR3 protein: ASSRAFQETQY

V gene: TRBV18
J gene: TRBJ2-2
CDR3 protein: ASSYQLQGSNGELF

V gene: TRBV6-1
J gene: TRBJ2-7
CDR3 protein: ASTPGQGPYEQY

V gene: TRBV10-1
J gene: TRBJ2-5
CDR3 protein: ASSEDSEETQY

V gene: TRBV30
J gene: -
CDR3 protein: AWSGSFTYEQY

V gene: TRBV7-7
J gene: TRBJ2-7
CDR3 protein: ASSPIMDPRNSYEQY

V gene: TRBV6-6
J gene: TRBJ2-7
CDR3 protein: ASSYTRGSYEQY

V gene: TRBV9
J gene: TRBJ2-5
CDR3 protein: ASSVRDGLGTQY

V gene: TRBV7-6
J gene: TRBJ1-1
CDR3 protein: ASSLTQGMNTEAF